These 20 T cell receptor beta chains share one sample of origin, sequenced in a study of a mutant IDH1 vaccine in newly diagnosed glioma. Time point meaning: week 47, end of study. All doses held 300 ug of mutant IDH1 20-mer peptide, with topical imiquimod. The antigens these receptors bind are not known. Some clones are missing from TCRdb's copy, which holds only in-frame ones; the method was immunoSEQ multiplex PCR. The sample lists about 34,000 clones, about 83% seen once, with more than 10% in the top ten. The sample was PBMCs, taken from a glioma patient whose treatment included an IDH1 peptide vaccine. Receptors originate from a woman in her twenties or thirties with glioma.

CDR3 protein: CASSPEGNQPQHF. Here the CDR3 DNA reads TGTGCCAGCTCACCAGAAGGGAATCAGCCCCAGCATTTT. The rearrangement links TRBV18 to TRBJ1-5; D is uncertain. The CDR3 spans 13 residues. Germline CDR1 reads KGHSH; CDR2 reads LQKENI. Trimming cost V 2 bases and J 4 bases, with 6 bases left between them.

The V call is TRBV29-1, the J call TRBJ1-1; D might be TRBD1 (5 bases). CDR3 length: 13 amino acids. Germline lookup yields CDR1 SQVTM and CDR2 ANQGSEA. The CDR3 DNA is TGCAGGGGTCAAAGGGGTGAGAACACTGAAGCTTTCTTT. Amino acid sequence: CRGQRGENTEAFF.

This clone was seen a single time. The chain links TRBV6-5 to TRBJ2-1; D might be TRBD2 (5 bases). Trimming pared 4 bases from V and 10 bases from J, leaving 14 bases between. Germline V gives CDR1 MNHEY, CDR2 SVGAGI. CDR3 length equals 13 residues. CDR3 sequence (DNA): TGTGCCAGCAGTTTTGCCCTTCGCGGGGAGCAGTTCTTC. This sequence encodes CASSFALRGEQFF.

The V call is TRBV7-2, the J call TRBJ1-2; possibly TRBD1 for D (5 bases). Trimming took off 5 bases at V and 0 bases at J, with 10 bases between the two ends. Germline-derived CDR1 and CDR2 are SGHTA and FQGNSA. The CDR3 is 14 amino acids. CDR3 bases: TGTGCCAGCAGCCAGGGACGGGCTAACTATGGCTACACCTTC. Translating it yields CASSQGRANYGYTF.

V and J are TRBV5-1 and TRBJ2-1; 7 bases are a match to TRBD1. Germline V gene data show CDR1 as SGHRS and CDR2 as YFSETQ. This CDR3 contains 14 residues. V lost 4 bases, J lost 4 bases, and 5 bases stayed unmatched. The CDR3 coding sequence is TGCGCCAGCAGCCCGGGACAGACATACAATGAGCAGTTCTTC. Protein product: CASSPGQTYNEQFF. Complete variable domain (other parts from reference TRBV5-1 and TRBJ2-1): KAGVTQTPRYLIKTRGQQVTLSCSPISGHRSVSWYQQTPGQGLQFLFEYFSETQRNKGNFPGRFSGRQFSNSRSEMNVSTLELGDSALYLCASSPGQTYNEQFFGPGTRLTVL.

The V call is TRBV5-4, the J call TRBJ1-3, with D tentatively TRBD1 (6 bases). The CDR3 spans 11 residues. Trimming took off 4 bases at V and 14 bases at J, with 13 bases between the two ends. The germline CDR1 and CDR2 sequences are SGHNT and YYREEE (reference sequence). For the CDR3, the DNA is TGTGCCAGCAGCCAATGGGGGGGCCTATATTTT. Amino acid sequence: CASSQWGGLYF.

This chain connects TRBV7-2 to TRBJ2-4; tentative D call: TRBD2 (7 bases). V shed 1 base and J shed 1 base, with 11 bases lying between them. This CDR3 is 16 amino acids long. Germline CDR1 reads SGHTA; CDR2 reads FQGNSA. The CDR3 is CASSLDGGPAKNIQYF. For the CDR3, the DNA is TGTGCCAGCAGCTTAGACGGGGGGCCCGCCAAAAACATTCAGTACTTC.

J is TRBJ2-3 and V is TRBV19; 14 bases map to TRBD2. This CDR3 is 15 amino acids long. With V trimmed by 7 bases and J by 6 bases, 6 bases remained unmatched. The germline CDR1 and CDR2 sequences are LNHDA and SQIVND (reference sequence). CDR3 loop: CASTQGLAGVDTQYF. The CDR3 coding sequence is TGTGCCAGTACCCAGGGACTAGCGGGGGTGGATACGCAGTATTTT.

The chain is built from TRBV14 and TRBJ2-3; 10 bases align to TRBD1. V lost 1 base, J lost 3 bases, and 4 bases stayed unmatched. The germline CDR1 and CDR2 sequences are SGHDN and FVKESK. This CDR3 is 16 amino acids long. The CDR3 bases are TGTGCCAGCAGCCAAGGACAGGGGGCAAGAACAGATACGCAGTATTTT. Protein: CASSQGQGARTDTQYF. The variable domain in full, completed from reference TRBV14 and TRBJ2-3, reads EAGVTQFPSHSVIEKGQTVTLRCDPISGHDNLYWYRRVMGKEIKFLLHFVKESKQDESGMPNNRFLAERTGGTYSTLKVQPAELEDSGVYFCASSQGQGARTDTQYFGPGTRLTVL.

The rearrangement links TRBV6-1 to TRBJ1-2, with no clear D. The CDR3 length is 15 residues. The V end lost 8 bases, the J end lost 0 bases, and 16 bases lay between the germline ends. CDR1 and CDR2 from the germline V gene are MNHNS and SASEGT. CDR3 protein: CASHIRVATNYGYTF. The CDR3, as DNA: TGTGCCAGCCATATAAGGGTGGCAACTAACTATGGCTACACCTTC.

The gene calls are TRBV19 and TRBJ2-2; D is possibly TRBD1 (5 bases). Trimming stripped 7 bases from V and 2 bases from J, with 8 bases between. Germline V CDR1 and CDR2: LNHDA, SQIVND (reference sequence). The CDR3 runs to 13 residues. CDR3 DNA sequence: TGTGCCAGTATCAGGGTTAACACCGGGGAGCTGTTTTTT. Residues: CASIRVNTGELFF.

The V gene is TRBV7-2, the J gene TRBJ2-5; 11 bases are shared with TRBD2. From germline, CDR1 is SGHTA and CDR2 FQGNSA. V was pared by 3 bases and J by 5 bases, with 8 bases of the junction left unmatched. CDR3 length: 16 amino acids. The CDR3 is CASSFGTSGVTETQYF. The CDR3 DNA reads as TGTGCCAGCAGCTTCGGGACTAGCGGTGTTACGGAGACCCAGTACTTC. The complete variable domain, with remaining parts taken from reference TRBV7-2 and TRBJ2-5, reads GAGVSQSPSNKVTEKGKDVELRCDPISGHTALYWYRQSLGQGLEFLIYFQGNSAPDKSGLPSDRFSAERTGGSVSTLTIQRTQQEDSAVYLCASSFGTSGVTETQYFGPGTRLLVL.

V is TRBV5-5 and J is TRBJ2-7; 10 nucleotides match TRBD1. The CDR3 has 15 amino acids. CDR1 is SGHKS, CDR2 YYEKEE, per germline (reference sequence). Germline trimming cut 0 bases from V and 3 bases from J; bases unmatched to any gene: 3. CDR3 in amino acids: CASSLATGGHYEQYF. CDR3 DNA sequence: TGTGCCAGCAGCTTGGCGACAGGGGGCCACTACGAGCAGTACTTC.

The chain has TRBV30 and TRBJ2-3; D is possibly TRBD1 (8 bases). Trimming took 7 bases from V and 0 from J, leaving 11 bases between them. Per germline, CDR1 GTSNPN and CDR2 SVGIG (reference sequence). The CDR3 spans 13 residues. The CDR3 bases are TGTGCCTCACAGGGGGGGAGCACAGATACGCAGTATTTT. It translates to CASQGGSTDTQYF.

The chain carries TRBV14 and TRBJ1-2, with a possible D match to TRBD1 (5 bases). The germline V gene encodes CDR1 SGHDN and CDR2 FVKESK. Trimming shortened V by 1 base and J by 7 bases, and 13 bases separated the two germline ends. The CDR3 totals 14 residues. CDR3 sequence reads: CASSQAGQGLGYTF. The CDR3 DNA reads TGTGCCAGCAGCCAAGCCGGCCAGGGACTTGGCTACACCTTC.

The rearrangement joins TRBV29-1 to TRBJ2-1; 10 positions agree with TRBD2. With V trimmed by 0 bases and J by 4 bases, 3 bases remained unmatched. CDR1 and CDR2 from the germline V gene are SQVTM and ANQGSEA. There are 15 residues in the CDR3. The CDR3 spells CSVEDPTSGYNEQFF. The CDR3, as DNA: TGCAGCGTTGAAGATCCGACTAGCGGGTACAATGAGCAGTTCTTC.

The V call is TRBV7-9, the J call TRBJ1-1; 7 bases match TRBD1. The CDR3 contains 14 residues. Germline CDR1 and CDR2: SEHNR and FQNEAQ (reference sequence). The ends lost 1 base at V and 12 bases at J; junction bases unmatched: 11. CDR3 nucleotides: TGTGCCAGCAGCTTAGGTGGGACAGCCGCCGGGACTTTCTTT. Its protein product is CASSLGGTAAGTFF.

The rearrangement joins TRBV7-2 to TRBJ2-2; tentatively, D is TRBD2 (6 bases). With 2 bases removed from V and 5 bases from J, the gap between germline ends came to 18 bases. From germline, CDR1 is SGHTA and CDR2 FQGNSA. The CDR3 loop spans 17 amino acids. The CDR3 DNA reads TGTGCCAGCAGCTTAAGTGGGGTCCTAGCGATAACCGGGGAGCTGTTTTTT. This codes for CASSLSGVLAITGELFF. The full variable domain, its missing parts supplied by reference TRBV7-2 and TRBJ2-2, is GAGVSQSPSNKVTEKGKDVELRCDPISGHTALYWYRQSLGQGLEFLIYFQGNSAPDKSGLPSDRFSAERTGGSVSTLTIQRTQQEDSAVYLCASSLSGVLAITGELFFGEGSRLTVL.

The V and J genes are TRBV7-2 and TRBJ1-2, with 9 bases aligning to TRBD1. The CDR3 spans 15 residues. CDR1 SGHTA and CDR2 FQGNSA come from the germline V gene. The V and J ends lost 5 bases and 4 bases, in that order; junction bases with no gene match: 8. The CDR3 reads CASSPTRQGVYGYTF. CDR3 DNA sequence: TGTGCCAGCAGCCCGACCAGACAGGGGGTCTATGGCTACACCTTC.

The chain couples TRBV5-6 to TRBJ2-4, with D hard to call. The V end was cut by 4 bases, the J end by 6 bases, with 11 bases between. The CDR3 spans 13 residues. The V gene's germline CDR1 is SGHDT and CDR2 YYEEEE. The CDR3 nucleotides are TGTGCCAGCAGCCCATTCGGGCGAAACATTCAGTACTTC. Its protein product is CASSPFGRNIQYF.